This T cell receptor (beta chain) stems from a study of read filtering for tumor transcriptome and immune sequencing. Overall study context: By R-ISS, stages I, II and III held approximately 8, 17 and 7 patients.

V lost 3 bases to trimming and J lost 1 base, with 9 bases between them. This CDR3 region has 13 residues. In germline, CDR1 is SQVTM, CDR2 ANQGSEA. This library used roughly 400 ng RNA and molecular barcoded adaptors spanning alpha/delta and beta/gamma chains. TCRdb fed the reads into MiXCR, producing one record per CDR3 protein. Of roughly 56,000 distinct CDR3 sequences in the sample, under 20% were seen once. This clonotype was seen many times. The antigen is undetermined. At the time of active disease, bone marrow was collected from every patient. Study conclusions and caveats: About 81.9% of IR-seq clonotypes had one read, totaling around 3.4% of reads; RNA-seq: about 69% and 49%. Compared with RNA-seq, IR-seq gave much higher clonotype depth and reliability.

The rearrangement joins TRBV29-1 to TRBJ2-5, with D tentatively TRBD2 (6 bases). The TCR sequence derives from a donor at least 40 years old with multiple myeloma. Material for sequencing was a population of CD138-negative cells sorted from bone marrow. In DNA, the CDR3 is TGCAGCGTTGATGGGGGGAGCCAAGAGACCCAGTACTTC. It codes for CSVDGGSQETQYF.